Below are 5 T cell receptor beta chains sequenced from a single sample in a study of cytomegalovirus exposure and HLA in healthy donors. Primers: 60 Vbeta forward and 13 Jbeta reverse. Clones were read by immunoSEQ multiplex PCR, and TCRdb kept only the in-frame ones, dropping some. Of about 100,000 clones listed, around three quarters were seen once; the top ten hold around 3.8%. The sequenced sample was PBMCs. The receptors were sampled from a woman between 45 and 60 years old in good health and CMV-seropositive.

The chain uses TRBV11-2 and TRBJ1-1; D is perhaps TRBD1 (6 bases). CDR3 size: 12 residues. Trimming took off 1 base at V and 10 bases at J, with 10 bases between the two ends. Germline-derived CDR1 and CDR2 are SGHAT and FQNNGV. For the CDR3, the DNA is TGTGCCAGCAGCTTAGTGGGCAGGGGAGCTTTCTTT. Amino acids: CASSLVGRGAFF.

Comments on this clone: An end of the junction differs from the germline gene, which may be a read error. The chain couples TRBV7-9 to TRBJ1-2; perhaps TRBD1 as D (5 bases). CDR1 and CDR2 from the germline V gene are SEHNR and FQNEAQ (reference sequence). The CDR3 totals 11 residues. The CDR3 DNA follows: TGTTCCAGCAGCCTAGACAGTGGCTACACCTTC. Translating it yields CSSSLDSGYTF. Looking up the rest from reference TRBV7-9 and TRBJ1-2 gives the full variable domain: DTGVSQNPRHKITKRGQNVTFRCDPISEHNRLYWYRQTLGQGPEFLTYFQNEAQLEKSRLLSDRFSAERPKGSFSTLEIQRTEQGDSAMYLCSSSLDSGYTFGSGTRLTVV.

The rearrangement uses TRBV7-9 and TRBJ2-1; TRBD2 aligns across 7 bases. The CDR3 has 13 amino acids. The V gene end was trimmed by 4 bases and the J gene end by 11 bases; junction bases not matched to a gene: 8. Per germline, CDR1 SEHNR and CDR2 FQNEAQ (reference sequence). The CDR3 nucleotides read TGTGCCAGCAGCTCCCCTCGCGGGAGTAAGCAGTTCTTC. This codes for CASSSPRGSKQFF.

The rearrangement links TRBV7-9 to TRBJ2-5; 8 bases map to TRBD1. V was pared by 2 bases and J by 5 bases, with 1 base of the junction left unmatched. The CDR3 totals 13 residues. CDR1 is SEHNR, CDR2 FQNEAQ, per germline (reference sequence). The CDR3, as DNA: TGTGCCAGCAGCTTAAGACAGGGGGAGACCCAGTACTTC. It specifies CASSLRQGETQYF.

Concerning this clone: An end of the junction does not agree with germline; a read error may underlie this. The V and J genes are TRBV7-8 and TRBJ2-7, with a possible D match to TRBD2 (5 bases). The CDR3 loop spans 13 amino acids. The germline V gene encodes CDR1 SGHVS and CDR2 FQNEAQ. CDR3 sequence reads: CASSLAGAYGQYF. The CDR3 region has the DNA TGTGCCAGCAGCTTAGCGGGAGCCTACGGGCAGTACTTC.